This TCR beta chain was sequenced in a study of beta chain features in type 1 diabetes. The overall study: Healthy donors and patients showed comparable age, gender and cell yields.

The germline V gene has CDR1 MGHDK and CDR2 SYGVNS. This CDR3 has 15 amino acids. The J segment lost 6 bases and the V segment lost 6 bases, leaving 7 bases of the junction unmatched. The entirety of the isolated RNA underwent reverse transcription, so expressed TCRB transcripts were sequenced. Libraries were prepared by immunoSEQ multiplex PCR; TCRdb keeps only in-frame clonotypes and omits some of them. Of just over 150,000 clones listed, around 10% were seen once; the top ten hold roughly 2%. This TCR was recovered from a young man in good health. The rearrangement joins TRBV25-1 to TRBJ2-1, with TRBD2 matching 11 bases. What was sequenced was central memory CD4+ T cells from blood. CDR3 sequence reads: CASSLGTSGINEQFF. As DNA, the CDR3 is TGTGCCAGCAGCTTAGGGACTAGCGGAATCAATGAGCAGTTCTTC.